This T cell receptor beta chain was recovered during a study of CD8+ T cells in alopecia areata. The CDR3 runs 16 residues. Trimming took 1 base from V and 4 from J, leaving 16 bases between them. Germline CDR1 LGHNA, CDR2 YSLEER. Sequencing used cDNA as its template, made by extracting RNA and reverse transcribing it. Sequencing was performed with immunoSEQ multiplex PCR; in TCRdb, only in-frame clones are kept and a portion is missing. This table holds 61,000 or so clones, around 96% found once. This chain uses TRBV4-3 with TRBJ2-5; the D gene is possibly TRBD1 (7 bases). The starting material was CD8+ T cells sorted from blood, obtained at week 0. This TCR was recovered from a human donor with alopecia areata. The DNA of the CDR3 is TGCGCCAGCAGCCAAGTTGCGAGACAGGGAGGAGAGACCCAGTACTTC. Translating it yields CASSQVARQGGETQYF.